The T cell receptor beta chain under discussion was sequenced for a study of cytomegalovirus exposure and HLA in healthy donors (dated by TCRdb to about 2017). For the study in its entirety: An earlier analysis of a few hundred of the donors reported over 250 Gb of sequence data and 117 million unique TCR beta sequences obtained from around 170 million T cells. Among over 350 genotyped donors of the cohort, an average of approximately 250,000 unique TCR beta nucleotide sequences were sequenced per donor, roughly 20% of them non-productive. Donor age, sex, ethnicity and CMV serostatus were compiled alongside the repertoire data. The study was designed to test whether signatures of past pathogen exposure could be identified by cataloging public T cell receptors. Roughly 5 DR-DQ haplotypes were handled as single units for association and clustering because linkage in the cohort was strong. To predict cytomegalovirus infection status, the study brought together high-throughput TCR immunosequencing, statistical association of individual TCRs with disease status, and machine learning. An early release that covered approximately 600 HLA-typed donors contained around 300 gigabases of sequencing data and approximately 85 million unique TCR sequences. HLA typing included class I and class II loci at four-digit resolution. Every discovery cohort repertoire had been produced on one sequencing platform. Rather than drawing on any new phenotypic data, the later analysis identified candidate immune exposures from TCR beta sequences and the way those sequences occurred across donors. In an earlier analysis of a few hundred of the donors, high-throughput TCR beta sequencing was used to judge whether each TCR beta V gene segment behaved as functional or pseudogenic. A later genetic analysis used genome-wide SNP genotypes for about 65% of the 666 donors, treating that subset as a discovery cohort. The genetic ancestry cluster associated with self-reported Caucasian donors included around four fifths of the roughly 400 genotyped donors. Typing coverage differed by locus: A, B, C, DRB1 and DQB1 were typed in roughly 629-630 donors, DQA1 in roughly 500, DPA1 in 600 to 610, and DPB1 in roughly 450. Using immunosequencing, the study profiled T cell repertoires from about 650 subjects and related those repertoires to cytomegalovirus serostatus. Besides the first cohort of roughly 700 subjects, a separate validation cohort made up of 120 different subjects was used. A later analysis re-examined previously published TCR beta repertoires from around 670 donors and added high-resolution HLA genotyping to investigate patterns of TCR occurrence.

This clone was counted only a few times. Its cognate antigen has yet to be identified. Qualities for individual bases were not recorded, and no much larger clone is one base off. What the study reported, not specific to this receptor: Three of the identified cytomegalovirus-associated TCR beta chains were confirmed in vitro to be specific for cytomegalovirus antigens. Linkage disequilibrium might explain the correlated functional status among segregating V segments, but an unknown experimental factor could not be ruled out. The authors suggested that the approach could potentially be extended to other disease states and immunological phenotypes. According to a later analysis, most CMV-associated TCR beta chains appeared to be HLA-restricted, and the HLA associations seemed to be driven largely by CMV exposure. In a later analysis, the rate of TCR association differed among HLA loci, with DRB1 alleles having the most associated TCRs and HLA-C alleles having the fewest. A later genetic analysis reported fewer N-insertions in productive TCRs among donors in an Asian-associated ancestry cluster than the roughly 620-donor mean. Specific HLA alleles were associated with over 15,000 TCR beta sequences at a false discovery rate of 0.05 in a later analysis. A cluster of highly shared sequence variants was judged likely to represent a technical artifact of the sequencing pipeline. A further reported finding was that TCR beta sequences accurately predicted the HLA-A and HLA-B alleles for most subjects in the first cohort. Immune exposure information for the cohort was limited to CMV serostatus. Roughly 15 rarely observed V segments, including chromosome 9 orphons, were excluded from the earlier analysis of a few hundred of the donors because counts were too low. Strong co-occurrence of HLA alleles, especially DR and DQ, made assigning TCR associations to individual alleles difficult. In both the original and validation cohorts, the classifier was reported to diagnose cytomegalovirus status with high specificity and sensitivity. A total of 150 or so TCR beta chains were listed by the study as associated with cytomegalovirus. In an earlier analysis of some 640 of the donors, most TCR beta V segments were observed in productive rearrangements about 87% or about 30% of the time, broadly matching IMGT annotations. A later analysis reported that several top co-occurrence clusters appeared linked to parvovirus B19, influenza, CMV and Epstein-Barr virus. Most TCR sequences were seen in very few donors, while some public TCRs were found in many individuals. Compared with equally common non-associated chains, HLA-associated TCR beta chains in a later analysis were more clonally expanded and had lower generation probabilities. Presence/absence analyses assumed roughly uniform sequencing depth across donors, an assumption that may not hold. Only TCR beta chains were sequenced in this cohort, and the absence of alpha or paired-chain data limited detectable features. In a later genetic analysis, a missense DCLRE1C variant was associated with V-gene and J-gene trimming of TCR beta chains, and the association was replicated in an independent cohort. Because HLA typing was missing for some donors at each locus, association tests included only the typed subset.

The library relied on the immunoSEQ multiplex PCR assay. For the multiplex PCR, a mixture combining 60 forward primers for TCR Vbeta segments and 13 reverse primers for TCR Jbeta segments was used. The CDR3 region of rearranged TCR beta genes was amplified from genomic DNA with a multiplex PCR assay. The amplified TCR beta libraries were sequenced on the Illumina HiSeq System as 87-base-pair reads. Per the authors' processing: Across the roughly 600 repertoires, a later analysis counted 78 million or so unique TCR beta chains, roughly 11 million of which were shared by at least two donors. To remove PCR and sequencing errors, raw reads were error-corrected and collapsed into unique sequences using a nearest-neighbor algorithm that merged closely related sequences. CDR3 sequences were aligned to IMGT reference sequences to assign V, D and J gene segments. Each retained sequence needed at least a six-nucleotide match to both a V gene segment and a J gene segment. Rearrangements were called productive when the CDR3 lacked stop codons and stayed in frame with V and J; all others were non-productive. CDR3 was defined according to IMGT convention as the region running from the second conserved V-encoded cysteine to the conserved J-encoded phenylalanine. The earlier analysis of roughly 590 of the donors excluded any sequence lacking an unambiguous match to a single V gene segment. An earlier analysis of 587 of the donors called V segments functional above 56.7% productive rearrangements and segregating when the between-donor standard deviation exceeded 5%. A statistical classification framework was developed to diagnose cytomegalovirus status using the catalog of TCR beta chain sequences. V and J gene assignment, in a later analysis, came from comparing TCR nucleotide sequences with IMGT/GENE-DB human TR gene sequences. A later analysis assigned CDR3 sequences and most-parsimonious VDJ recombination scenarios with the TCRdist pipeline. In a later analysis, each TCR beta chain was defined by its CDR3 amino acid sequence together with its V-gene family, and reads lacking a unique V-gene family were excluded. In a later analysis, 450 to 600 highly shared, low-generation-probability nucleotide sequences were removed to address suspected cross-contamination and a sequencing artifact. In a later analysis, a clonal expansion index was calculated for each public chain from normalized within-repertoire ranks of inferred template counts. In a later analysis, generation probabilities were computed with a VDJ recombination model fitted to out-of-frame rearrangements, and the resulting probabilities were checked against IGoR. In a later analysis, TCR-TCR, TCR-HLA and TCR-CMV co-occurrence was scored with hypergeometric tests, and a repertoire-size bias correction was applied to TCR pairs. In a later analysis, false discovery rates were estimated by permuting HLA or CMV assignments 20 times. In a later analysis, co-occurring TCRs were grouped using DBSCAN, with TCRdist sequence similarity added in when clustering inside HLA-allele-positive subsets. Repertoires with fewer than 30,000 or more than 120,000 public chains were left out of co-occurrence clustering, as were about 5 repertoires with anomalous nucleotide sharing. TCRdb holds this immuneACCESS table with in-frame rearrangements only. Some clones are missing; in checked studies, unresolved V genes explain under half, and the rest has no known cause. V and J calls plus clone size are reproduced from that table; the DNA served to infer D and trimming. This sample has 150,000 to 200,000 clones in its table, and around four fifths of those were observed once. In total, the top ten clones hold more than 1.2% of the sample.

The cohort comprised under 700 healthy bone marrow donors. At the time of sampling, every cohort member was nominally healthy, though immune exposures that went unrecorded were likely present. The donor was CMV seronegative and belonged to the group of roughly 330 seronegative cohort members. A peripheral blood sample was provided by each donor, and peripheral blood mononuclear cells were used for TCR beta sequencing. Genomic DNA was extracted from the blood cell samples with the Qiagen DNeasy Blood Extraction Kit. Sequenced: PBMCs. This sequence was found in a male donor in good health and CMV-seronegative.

The nucleotides read TGTGCCAGCAGTCCAGACAGGGTTACGCAGTATTTT. This encodes CASSPDRVTQYF. Rearrangement joined TRBV27 to TRBJ2-3; TRBD1 lines up with 7 middle nucleotides. The CDR3 holds 12 amino acids from the cysteine to the phenylalanine. Only CDR3 DNA remains: 36 bases, in frame from the first base. Here V drops 5 bases and J drops 8 bases, and the junction holds 4 bases not matched to any gene. The germline V gene (reference sequence) yields MNHEY for CDR1 and SMNVEV for CDR2.